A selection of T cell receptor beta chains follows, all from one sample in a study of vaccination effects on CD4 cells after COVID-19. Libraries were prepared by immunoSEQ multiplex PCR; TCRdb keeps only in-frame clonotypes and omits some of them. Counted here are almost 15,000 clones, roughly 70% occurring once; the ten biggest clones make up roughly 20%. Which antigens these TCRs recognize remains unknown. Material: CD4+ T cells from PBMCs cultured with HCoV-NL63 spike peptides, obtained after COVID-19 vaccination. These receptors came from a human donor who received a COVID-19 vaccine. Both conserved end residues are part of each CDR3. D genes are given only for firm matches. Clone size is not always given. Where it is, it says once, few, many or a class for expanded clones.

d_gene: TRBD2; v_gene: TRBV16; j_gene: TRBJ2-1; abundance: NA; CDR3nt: TGTGCCAGCAGCCAATGGGGCGGCTACTCTAGCGGGAGTATAAATGAGCAGTTCTTC; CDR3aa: CASSQWGGYSSGSINEQFF
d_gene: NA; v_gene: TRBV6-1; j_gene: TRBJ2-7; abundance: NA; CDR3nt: TGTGCCAGCAGTGAACGGAAGTATAGCTCCTACGAGCAGTACTTC; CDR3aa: CASSERKYSSYEQYF
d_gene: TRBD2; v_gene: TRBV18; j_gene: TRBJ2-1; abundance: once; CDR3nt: TGTGCCAGCTCACGGGGACTAGCGCCTGACAATGAGCAGTTCTTC; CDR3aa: CASSRGLAPDNEQFF
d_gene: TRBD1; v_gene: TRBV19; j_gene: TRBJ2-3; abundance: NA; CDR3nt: TGTGCCAGTAGGAGGACAGGGGGCCTGGCAGATACGCAGTATTTT; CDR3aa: CASRRTGGLADTQYF
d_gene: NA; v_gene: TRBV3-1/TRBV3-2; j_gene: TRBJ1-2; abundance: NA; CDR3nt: TGTGCCAGCAGCCAAGGGAGGTGGGCAAGTGGCTACACCTTC; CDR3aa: CASSQGRWASGYTF
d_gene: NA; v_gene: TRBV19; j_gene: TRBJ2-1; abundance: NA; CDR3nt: TGTGCCAGTAGTAGGAGTGGGAACAGCGAGAATGAGCAGTTCTTC; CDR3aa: CASSRSGNSENEQFF
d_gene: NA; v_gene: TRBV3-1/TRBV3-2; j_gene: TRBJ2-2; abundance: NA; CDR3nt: TGTGCCAGCAGCTATCCAACAGGCTTGACCGGGGAGCTGTTTTTT; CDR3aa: CASSYPTGLTGELFF
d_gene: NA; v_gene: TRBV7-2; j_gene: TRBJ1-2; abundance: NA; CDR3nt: TGTGCCAGCAGCTTATCTCGGGGCGCCGGCTATGGCTACACCTTC; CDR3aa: CASSLSRGAGYGYTF
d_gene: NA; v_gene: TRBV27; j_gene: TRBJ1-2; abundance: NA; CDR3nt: TGTGCCAGCAGTTTAACAGGGCGTTCAAAGTATGGCTACACCTTC; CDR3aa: CASSLTGRSKYGYTF
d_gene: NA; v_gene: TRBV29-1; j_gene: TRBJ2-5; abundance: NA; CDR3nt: TGCAGCGTTGAACGAGAGAGAGAGACCCAGTACTTC; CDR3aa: CSVERERETQYF
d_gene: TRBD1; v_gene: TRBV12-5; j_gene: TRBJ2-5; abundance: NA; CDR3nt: TGTGCTAGTGGTTTGGTACTCGGACAGGCCGGTGGGACCCAGTACTTC; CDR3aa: CASGLVLGQAGGTQYF
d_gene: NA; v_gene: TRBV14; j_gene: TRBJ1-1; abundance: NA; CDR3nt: TGTGCCAGCAGCCAAGCCAGGAACACTGAAGCTTTCTTT; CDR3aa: CASSQARNTEAFF
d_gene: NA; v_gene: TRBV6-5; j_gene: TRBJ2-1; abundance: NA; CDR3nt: TGTGCCACCTCCCTGGGGGGAGAGCAGTTCTTC; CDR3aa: CATSLGGEQFF
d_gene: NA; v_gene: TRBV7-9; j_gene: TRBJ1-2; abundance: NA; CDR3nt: TGTGTCAGCAGGGTACACTATGGCTACACCTTC; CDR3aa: CVSRVHYGYTF
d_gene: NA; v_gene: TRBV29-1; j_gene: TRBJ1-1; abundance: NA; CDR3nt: TGCAGCGTTGTTATCGGGGCTCGGCGCACTGAAGCTTTCTTT; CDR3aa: CSVVIGARRTEAFF
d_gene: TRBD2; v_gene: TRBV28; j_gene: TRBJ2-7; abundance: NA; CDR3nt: TGTGCCAGCAGTTTAATAGCGGGGGGGCCCCTCGAGCAGTACTTC; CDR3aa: CASSLIAGGPLEQYF
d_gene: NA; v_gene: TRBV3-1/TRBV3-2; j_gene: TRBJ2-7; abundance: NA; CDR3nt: TGTGCCAGCAGCCAAGATTTCGGGGCCTACGAGCAGTACTTC; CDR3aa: CASSQDFGAYEQYF
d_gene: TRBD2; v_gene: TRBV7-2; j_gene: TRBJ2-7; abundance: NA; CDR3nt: TGTGCCAGCAGCCGTGCGGGGGGAGGAACCTACGAGCAGTACTTC; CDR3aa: CASSRAGGGTYEQYF
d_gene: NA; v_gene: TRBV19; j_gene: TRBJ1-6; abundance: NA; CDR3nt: TGTGCCAGTAGTTCGGCCCCTGGGCGGACACCCCTCCACTTT; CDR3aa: CASSSAPGRTPLHF
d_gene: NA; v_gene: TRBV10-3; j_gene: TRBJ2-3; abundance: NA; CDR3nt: TGTGCCACGCGTGCGGGGGCGGGACAACAGGATACGCAGTATTTT; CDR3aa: CATRAGAGQQDTQYF
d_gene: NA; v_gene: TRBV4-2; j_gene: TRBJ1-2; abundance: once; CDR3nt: TGTGCCAGCAGCCAAGATTGGTTAGGAAACCTCTTCTATGGCTACACCTTC; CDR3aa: CASSQDWLGNLFYGYTF
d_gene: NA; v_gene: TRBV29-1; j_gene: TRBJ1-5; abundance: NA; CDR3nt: TGCAGCGTTGGGCACAGGGCTAATCAGCCCCAGCATTTT; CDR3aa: CSVGHRANQPQHF
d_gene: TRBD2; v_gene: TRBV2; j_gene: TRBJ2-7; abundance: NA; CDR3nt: TGTGCCAGCAGTGAAAGGGGGACTAGCGGGAGTTACGAGCAGTACTTC; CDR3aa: CASSERGTSGSYEQYF
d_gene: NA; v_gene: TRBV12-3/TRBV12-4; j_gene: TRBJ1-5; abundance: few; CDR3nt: TGTGCCAGCACCCTGAGTGGTTATCAGCCCCAGCATTTT; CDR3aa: CASTLSGYQPQHF
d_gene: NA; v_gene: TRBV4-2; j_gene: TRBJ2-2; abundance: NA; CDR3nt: TGTGCCAGCAGCCCCGCCCCGGGATGGAACACCGGGGAGCTGTTTTTT; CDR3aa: CASSPAPGWNTGELFF
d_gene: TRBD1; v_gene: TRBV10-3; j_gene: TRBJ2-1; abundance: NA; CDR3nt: TGTGCCATCAGTTGGACAGGGGGATACAATGAGCAGTTCTTC; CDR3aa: CAISWTGGYNEQFF
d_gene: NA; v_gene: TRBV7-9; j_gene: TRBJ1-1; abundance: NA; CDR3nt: TGTGCCAGCATCAGGGGAAGAATGAGCACTGAAGCTTTCTTT; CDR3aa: CASIRGRMSTEAFF
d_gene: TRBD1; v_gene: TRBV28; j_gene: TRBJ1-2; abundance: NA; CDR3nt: TGTGCCACCAGGACAGGGGGCTTTGGGGGCTACACCTTC; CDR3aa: CATRTGGFGGYTF
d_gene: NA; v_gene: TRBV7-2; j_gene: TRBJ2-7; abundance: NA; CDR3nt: TGTGCCAGCAGCTTAGTACCCGACTCCTACGAGCAGTACTTC; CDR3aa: CASSLVPDSYEQYF
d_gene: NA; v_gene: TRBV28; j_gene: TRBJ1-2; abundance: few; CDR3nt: TGTGCCAGTAGATCCAGCCTAACCCATTTCTACACCTTC; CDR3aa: CASRSSLTHFYTF
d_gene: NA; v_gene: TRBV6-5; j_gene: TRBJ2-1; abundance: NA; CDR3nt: TGTGCCAGCAGTAACCTAAAGCGCGATGAGCAGTTCTTC; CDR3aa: CASSNLKRDEQFF
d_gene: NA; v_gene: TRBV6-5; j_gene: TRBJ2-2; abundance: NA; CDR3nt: TGTGCCAGCAGTCTCCGGGGGGCCACCGGGGAGCTGTTTTTT; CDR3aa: CASSLRGATGELFF
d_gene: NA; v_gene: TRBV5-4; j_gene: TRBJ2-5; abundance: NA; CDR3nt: TGTGCCAGCAGCTCCACAGGGCTCCAAGAGACCCAGTACTTC; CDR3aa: CASSSTGLQETQYF
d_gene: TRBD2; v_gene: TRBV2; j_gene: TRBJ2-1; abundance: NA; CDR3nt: TGTGCCAGCAGAGAAGGGACTAGCGGGTGGTGGGAGCAGTTCTTC; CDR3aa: CASREGTSGWWEQFF
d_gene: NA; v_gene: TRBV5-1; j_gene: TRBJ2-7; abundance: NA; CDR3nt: TGCGCCAGCAGCTTGGGAAGGAGCTCCTACGAGCAGTACTTC; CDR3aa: CASSLGRSSYEQYF
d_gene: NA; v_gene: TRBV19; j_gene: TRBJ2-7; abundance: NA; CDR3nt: TGTGCCAGTAGTATAGGGACCGGACAGTTCTACGAGCAGTACTTC; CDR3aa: CASSIGTGQFYEQYF
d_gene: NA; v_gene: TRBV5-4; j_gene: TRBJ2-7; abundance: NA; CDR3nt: TGTGCCAGCAGCTTGGGGGGTGGAGGGATTCTCTACGAGCAGTACTTC; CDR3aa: CASSLGGGGILYEQYF
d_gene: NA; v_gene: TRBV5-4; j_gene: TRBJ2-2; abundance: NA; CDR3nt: TGTGCCAGCAGCTCCACCCTATATCACCACAAAACCGGGGAGCTGTTTTTT; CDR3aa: CASSSTLYHHKTGELFF
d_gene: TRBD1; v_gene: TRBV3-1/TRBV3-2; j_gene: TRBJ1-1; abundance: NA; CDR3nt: TGTGCCAGCAGCCTCACCGGGACAGAGAACACTGAAGCTTTCTTT; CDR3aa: CASSLTGTENTEAFF
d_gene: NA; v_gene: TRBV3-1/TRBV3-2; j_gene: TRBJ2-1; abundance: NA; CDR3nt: TGTGCCAGCAGCCATCAGGGAAGGTACAATGAGCAGTTCTTC; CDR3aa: CASSHQGRYNEQFF
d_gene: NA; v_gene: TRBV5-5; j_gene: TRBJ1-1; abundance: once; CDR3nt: TGTGCCAGCAGCTCCCGGACAGCCAACACTGAAGCTTTCTTT; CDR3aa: CASSSRTANTEAFF
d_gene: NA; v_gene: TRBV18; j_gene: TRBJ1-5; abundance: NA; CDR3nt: TGTGCCAGCTCACCCTCGGAGTTTCAGCCCCAGCATTTT; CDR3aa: CASSPSEFQPQHF
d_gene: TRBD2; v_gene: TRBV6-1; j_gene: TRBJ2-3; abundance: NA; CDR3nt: TGTGCCAGCAGTGAAGCGGCTAGCGGGGGAGATACGCAGTATTTT; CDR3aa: CASSEAASGGDTQYF
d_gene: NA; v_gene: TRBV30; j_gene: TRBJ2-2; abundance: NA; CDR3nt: TGTGCCTGGAGTGTATCATGGCCTCACACCGGGGAGCTGTTTTTT; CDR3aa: CAWSVSWPHTGELFF
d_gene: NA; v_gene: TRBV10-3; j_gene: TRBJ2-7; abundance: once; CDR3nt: TGTGCCATCAGTGATGGGGGTAAGGGCTACGAGCAGTACTTC; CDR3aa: CAISDGGKGYEQYF
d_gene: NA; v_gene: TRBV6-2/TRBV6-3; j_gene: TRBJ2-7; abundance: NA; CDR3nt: TGTGCCAGCAGCTCCTACCGGGACGGACCCTACGAGCAGTACTTC; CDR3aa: CASSSYRDGPYEQYF
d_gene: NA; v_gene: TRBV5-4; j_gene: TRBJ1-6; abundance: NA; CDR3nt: TGTGCCAGCAGCCTCCGGACGGGGTCGGGGTCACCCCTCCACTTT; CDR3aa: CASSLRTGSGSPLHF
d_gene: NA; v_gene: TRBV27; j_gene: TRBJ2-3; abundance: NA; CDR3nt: TGTGCCAGCAGTTTGAGGGGCCACCCCACAGATACGCAGTATTTT; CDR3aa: CASSLRGHPTDTQYF
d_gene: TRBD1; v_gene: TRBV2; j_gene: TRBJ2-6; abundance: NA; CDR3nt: TGTGCCAGTTCGGGACAGCTCTCTGGGGCCAACGTCCTGACTTTC; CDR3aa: CASSGQLSGANVLTF
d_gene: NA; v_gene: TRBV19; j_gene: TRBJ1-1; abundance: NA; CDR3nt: TGTGCCAGTAAAGGGGATTGGGGCACTGAAGCTTTCTTT; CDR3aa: CASKGDWGTEAFF